These 24 T cell receptor beta chains came from one sample sequenced in a study of glioma-infiltrating T cells (dated by TCRdb to 2016 to 2018). Sequencer: Illumina MiSeq. TCR alpha and beta CDR3 regions were amplified with the iRepertoire nested amplicon-rescue multiplex PCR (arm-PCR) platform from RNA. The raw public data were reprocessed by TCRdb itself: fastp quality trimming at Q25, MiXCR clonotype calling, in-frame beta chains only. Rows with one shared CDR3 protein collapse into an entry with the most common genes and DNA. Within this sample are roughly 350,000 distinct CDR3 sequences, with about 40% of them counted one time only. Clones ranked in the top ten supply around 12% of the sample. Material for sequencing was glioma tissue, nonneoplastic brain tissue, or PBMCs (not recorded which). These receptor sequences come from a human donor with low-grade glioma or glioblastoma, undergoing nonglioma brain surgery, or in good health (not recorded which).

Comments on this clonotype: This may arise from a read error, as a much more abundant clone is one base away. The gene calls are TRBV25-1 and TRBJ2-7; possible D gene TRBD2, 7 bases. The CDR3 spans 13 residues. Germline-derived CDR1 and CDR2 are MGHDK and SYGVNS. The chain's CDR3 is CASGEGGRYEQYF. For the CDR3, the DNA is TGTGCCAGCGGTGAGGGGGGGAGGTACGAGCAGTACTTC.

For the CDR3, the DNA is TGTGCCAGCAGCTTTATCCCCACCGGAGAGCAGTACTTC. Its protein product is CASSFIPTGEQYF. The gene calls are TRBV5-4 and TRBJ2-7, with no clear D. The CDR3 totals 13 residues. V was shortened by 2 bases and J by 7 bases, with 13 bases between the two germline ends. From germline, CDR1 is SGHNT and CDR2 YYREEE (reference sequence). The entire variable domain, with the rest obtained from reference TRBV5-4 and TRBJ2-7, is as follows: ETGVTQSPTHLIKTRGQQVTLRCSSQSGHNTVSWYQQALGQGPQFIFQYYREEENGRGNFPPRFSGLQFPNYSSELNVNALELDDSALYLCASSFIPTGEQYFGPGTRLTVT.

As concerns this clonotype: This sequence may be a read error, since a much larger clone differs from it by one base. V and J are TRBV15 and TRBJ2-7, with D perhaps TRBD1 or TRBD2 (5 bases each). The CDR3 consists of 13 residues. Germline V gene data show CDR1 as LNHNV and CDR2 as YYDKDF (reference sequence). CDR3: CATSGDHSFEQYF. The CDR3 nucleotides are TGTGCCACCAGCGGGGACCACTCCTTCGAGCAGTACTTC.

The rearrangement joins TRBV4-2 to TRBJ2-1; 10 nucleotides align to TRBD2. The germline gives CDR1 LGHNA, CDR2 YNFKEQ. This CDR3 has 17 residues. V dropped 0 bases and J dropped 7; count of bases not matched to a gene: 9. This chain's CDR3 is CASSQESSGSGLNEQFF. The CDR3 coding sequence is TGTGCCAGCAGCCAAGAATCTAGCGGGAGTGGGTTGAATGAGCAGTTCTTC.

Of note for this clonotype: One end of the junction fails to match germline, which may point to a read error. The chain uses TRBV20-1 and TRBJ2-1; D remains ambiguous. The germline V gene has CDR1 DFQATT and CDR2 SNEGSKA (reference sequence). CDR3 size: 15 residues. The CDR3 DNA reads as TGCAGTGCTGGACCTCCTGGACGCAGCTACAGTGAGCAGTTCTTC. Its protein is CSAGPPGRSYSEQFF.

The chain carries TRBV7-6 and TRBJ2-1; D might be TRBD2 (6 bases). Per germline, CDR1 SGHVS and CDR2 FNYEAQ. CDR3 size: 15 residues. Deletions cut 5 bases from V and 5 bases from J, with 16 bases between. CDR3: CASSPPRELDNEQFF. CDR3 coding DNA: TGTGCCAGCAGCCCCCCCCGGGAGTTAGACAATGAGCAGTTCTTC.

The chain has TRBV3-1 and TRBJ2-7; no firm D call. The CDR3 loop spans 16 amino acids. V was shortened by 4 bases and J by 0 bases, with 16 bases between the two germline ends. CDR1 and CDR2 from the germline V gene are LGHDT and YNNKEL (reference sequence). Here the CDR3 reads CASSLVAAASSYEQYF. The CDR3 DNA reads TGTGCCAGCAGCCTAGTAGCTGCGGCCAGCTCCTACGAGCAGTACTTC.

This clonotype was seen only a few times. This chain joins TRBV7-9 and TRBJ2-1; 14 bases map to TRBD2. There are 19 residues in the CDR3. The germline V gene has CDR1 SEHNR and CDR2 FQNEAQ (reference sequence). V was pared by 3 bases and J by 0 bases, with 7 bases of the junction left unmatched. CDR3 amino acids: CASSFATSGRASSYNEQFF. DNA for the CDR3: TGTGCCAGCAGCTTCGCGACTAGCGGGAGGGCTAGCTCCTACAATGAGCAGTTCTTC.

Points on this clonotype: The conserved phenylalanine or tryptophan is not found at the CDR3 terminus, so this likely reflects a read error. The chain employs TRBV14 and TRBJ2-7; D possibly uses TRBD1 or TRBD2 (5 bases each). Germline CDR1 SGHDN, CDR2 FVKESK. The CDR3 is 13 amino acids. V dropped 4 bases and J dropped 5 bases, with 12 bases sitting between them. CDR3: CASSLGRYDEQYL. The DNA of the CDR3 is TGTGCCAGCAGCCTGGGACGCTACGACGAGCAGTACTTA.

This clonotype was counted at least ten times. The chain recombines TRBV2 with TRBJ2-3; D unclear. The V and J ends lost 7 bases and 2 bases respectively, with 10 bases between them. The length of the CDR3 is 13 residues. From germline, CDR1 is SNHLY and CDR2 FYNNEI. The CDR3 DNA follows: TGTGCCAGCACGGGCAGGACCACAGATACGCAGTATTTT. It specifies CASTGRTTDTQYF.

Comment on this clonotype: A read error may be the cause here, since a much bigger clone is one base away. The CDR3 loop reads CASSGTSYKQYF. The CDR3 nucleotides are TGTGCCAGCAGCGGGACTTCCTACAAGCAGTACTTC. This chain joins TRBV6-2 or TRBV6-3 and TRBJ2-7; maybe TRBD2 (6 bases). The length of the CDR3 is 12 residues. CDR1 and CDR2 from the germline V gene are MNHEY and SVGEGT.

This clonotype has a count of ten or more. The chain couples TRBV6-1 to TRBJ2-3, with TRBD2 matching over 8 bases. Trimming took 8 bases from V and 0 from J; bases not matched to a gene: 7. Germline lookup yields CDR1 MNHNS and CDR2 SASEGT. CDR3 length equals 15 residues. CDR3 in amino acids: CASATSGFSTDTQYF. In DNA form, the CDR3 reads TGTGCCAGCGCAACTAGCGGTTTTAGCACAGATACGCAGTATTTT.

This clonotype was detected a few times. This chain connects TRBV28 to TRBJ2-3; the D gene is possibly TRBD2 (7 bases). Germline V CDR1 and CDR2: MDHEN, SYDVKM. The V gene lost 3 bases and the J gene lost 2 bases, with 9 bases spanning the gap. The CDR3 runs 14 residues. CDR3: CASSLGGATDTQYF. The CDR3 nucleotides read TGTGCCAGCAGTTTGGGGGGGGCCACAGATACGCAGTATTTT.

This clonotype showed up just a few times. The V call is TRBV12-3 or TRBV12-4, the J call TRBJ1-5; tentative D call: TRBD1 (6 bases). The CDR3 sequence is 14 residues long. Trimming took off 7 bases at V and 0 bases at J, with 10 bases between the two ends. CDR3 sequence: CASKDSHSNQPQHF. The DNA for the CDR3 is TGTGCCAGCAAGGACAGCCATAGCAATCAGCCCCAGCATTTT.

On this clonotype: This may come from a read error, since a much larger clone is one base off. The rearrangement joins TRBV6-5 to TRBJ2-1; D possibly corresponds to TRBD1 (5 bases). The germline gives CDR1 MNHEY, CDR2 SVGAGI. This CDR3 is 13 amino acids long. The CDR3 loop is CAARPGHHNEQSF. The CDR3 nucleotides are TGTGCCGCCCGCCCCGGACACCACAATGAGCAGTCCTTC.

The V and J genes are TRBV5-1 and TRBJ1-2, with TRBD1 matching over 9 bases. The J segment lost 5 bases and the V segment lost 4 bases, leaving 3 bases of the junction unmatched. Germline-derived CDR1 and CDR2 are SGHRS and YFSETQ. This CDR3 has 13 residues. CDR3 region: CASSTGTGYGYTF. In nucleotides, the CDR3 is TGCGCCAGCAGCACCGGGACAGGGTATGGCTACACCTTC. The variable domain in full, completed from reference TRBV5-1 and TRBJ1-2, reads KAGVTQTPRYLIKTRGQQVTLSCSPISGHRSVSWYQQTPGQGLQFLFEYFSETQRNKGNFPGRFSGRQFSNSRSEMNVSTLELGDSALYLCASSTGTGYGYTFGSGTRLTVV.

The chain carries TRBV28 and TRBJ1-5; D is unclear. Trimming removed 8 bases from V and 3 bases from J, with 11 bases in between. CDR1 is MDHEN and CDR2 is SYDVKM in the germline V gene. The CDR3 is made up of 13 amino acids. The CDR3 loop reads CASWRRNNQPQHF. In DNA, the CDR3 is TGTGCCAGCTGGAGGAGGAACAATCAGCCCCAGCATTTT.

Notes on this clonotype: Given a much more abundant clone one base away, this may be a read error. The J gene is TRBJ1-2, the V gene TRBV28, with 7 bases aligning to TRBD1. There are 15 residues in the CDR3. Per the germline V gene, CDR1 is MDHEN and CDR2 is SYDVKM. J lost 3 bases, V lost 8 bases, and 12 bases had no gene match. The CDR3 DNA reads as TGTGCCAGCCGTCGGGACCCAGGGGGAGACTATGGCTACACCTTC. Protein: CASRRDPGGDYGYTF.

The V call is TRBV20-1, the J call TRBJ2-3; TRBD1 agrees at 10 bases. CDR1 and CDR2 from the germline V gene are DFQATT and SNEGSKA (reference sequence). There are 14 residues in the CDR3. J lost 5 bases, V lost 4 bases, and 6 bases had no gene match. CDR3 region: CSATDRGHGDTQYF. The DNA of the CDR3 is TGCAGTGCTACCGACAGGGGGCATGGAGATACGCAGTATTTT.

As regards this clonotype: At one of its ends the junction is not consistent with the germline gene, which may arise from a read error. V is TRBV20-1 and J is TRBJ1-2, with unresolved D. The length of the CDR3 is 12 residues. Germline values: CDR1 DFQATT, CDR2 SNEGSKA (reference sequence). DNA for the CDR3: TGCGCCTCGGACTCGGGAAGATATGGCCACACCTTC. Translation gives CASDSGRYGHTF.

The V call is TRBV29-1, the J call TRBJ2-5; D is possibly TRBD2 (5 bases). Per the germline V gene, CDR1 is SQVTM and CDR2 is ANQGSEA. CDR3 length: 13 amino acids. Trimming shortened V by 7 bases and J by 5 bases, and 17 bases separated the two germline ends. The CDR3 loop reads CSAAGDYGETQYF. The CDR3 nucleotides are TGCAGCGCCGCGGGCGACTACGGTGAGACCCAGTACTTC.

The V gene is TRBV6-2 or TRBV6-3, the J gene TRBJ2-7; 8 bases fit TRBD1. V was clipped by 2 bases and J by 3 bases; unmatched bases: 9. Looked up from germline, CDR1 is MNHEY and CDR2 is SVGEGT. There are 16 residues in the CDR3. CDR3 DNA sequence: TGTGCCAGCAGTTACACACCGGGACAGGCCAGCTACGAGCAGTACTTC. Its protein is CASSYTPGQASYEQYF.

This clonotype was seen once. The genes are TRBV29-1 and TRBJ2-3, with D unclear. This CDR3 is built from 13 residues. Germline-derived CDR1 and CDR2 are SQVTM and ANQGSEA. Trimming stripped 4 bases from V and 2 bases from J, with 10 bases between. CDR3 loop: CSVVLTNTDTQYF. CDR3 bases: TGCAGCGTTGTCTTGACAAACACAGATACGCAGTATTTT.

This clonotype appeared a single time. It is likely a read error, because the conserved phenylalanine at the end of the CDR3 is missing. The chain has TRBV6-2 or TRBV6-3 and TRBJ1-5; 7 positions match TRBD1. This CDR3 has 15 residues. Germline CDR1 MNHEY, CDR2 SVGEGT. J lost 6 bases, V lost 6 bases, and 11 bases had no gene match. In DNA, the CDR3 is TGTGCCAGCAGCCCAACAGGGGAATTCGGTCAGCCCCAGCATCTT. Translating it yields CASSPTGEFGQPQHL.